Below are 10 T cell receptor beta chains sequenced from a single sample in a study of blood T cell repertoires in COVID-19. Generated by immunoSEQ multiplex PCR, the TCRdb table keeps only in-frame clones and is missing some. The table has under 200,000 clones, about three quarters seen once; the top ten hold 2.8%. Sequencing input: peripheral blood. The receptors come from a man between 70 and 80 years old with acute or convalescent COVID-19.

V and J are TRBV19 and TRBJ1-5, with no clear D. Per germline, CDR1 LNHDA and CDR2 SQIVND (reference sequence). CDR3 length: 15 residues. V was shortened by 7 bases and J by 2 bases, with 15 bases between the two germline ends. The CDR3 region has the DNA TGTGCCAGTACCATGCCTGGGCATGGCAATCAGCCCCAGCATTTT. Translation: CASTMPGHGNQPQHF.

This clone was detected only a few times. The J gene is TRBJ2-2, the V gene TRBV7-6; D possibly corresponds to TRBD2 (6 bases). The V end lost 5 bases, the J end lost 0 bases, and 13 bases lay between the germline ends. The CDR3 loop spans 16 amino acids. CDR1 and CDR2 (germline): SGHVS, FNYEAQ. The CDR3 spells CASSKLSGANTGELFF. CDR3 DNA sequence: TGTGCCAGCAGCAAACTTAGCGGCGCGAACACCGGGGAGCTGTTTTTT. The whole variable domain, filled in from reference TRBV7-6 and TRBJ2-2, reads GAGVSQSPRYKVTKRGQDVALRCDPISGHVSLYWYRQALGQGPEFLTYFNYEAQQDKSGLPNDRFSAERPEGSISTLTIQRTEQRDSAMYRCASSKLSGANTGELFFGEGSRLTVL.

The chain combines TRBV28 with TRBJ2-7, with TRBD1 matching over 7 bases. V trimming: 4 bases; J trimming: 4 bases; junction bases outside the gene matches: 13. Germline lookup yields CDR1 MDHEN and CDR2 SYDVKM. The CDR3 loop spans 16 amino acids. CDR3 residues: CASSSISGTDFYEQYF. In DNA, the CDR3 is TGTGCCAGCAGTTCAATCTCCGGGACAGACTTTTACGAGCAGTACTTC.

This clone was seen a handful of times. The V gene is TRBV6-6, the J gene TRBJ2-7, with D tentatively TRBD2 (6 bases). The CDR3 totals 12 residues. Looked up from germline, CDR1 is MNHNY and CDR2 is SVGAGI (reference sequence). The V and J ends lost 7 bases and 5 bases respectively, with 12 bases between them. The CDR3 DNA reads as TGTGCCAGCACCTTCGGGAGCCACGAGCAGTACTTC. This translates into CASTFGSHEQYF.

This chain links TRBV2 with TRBJ1-2; 8 bases line up with TRBD1. This CDR3 contains 16 residues. CDR1 and CDR2 from the germline V gene are SNHLY and FYNNEI. V was clipped by 5 bases and J by 1 base; unmatched bases: 9. The CDR3 sequence: CASSPSGTGNNYGYTF. CDR3 coding DNA: TGTGCCAGCAGTCCCTCCGGGACAGGCAATAACTATGGCTACACCTTC. Looking up the rest from reference TRBV2 and TRBJ1-2 gives the full variable domain: EPEVTQTPSHQVTQMGQEVILRCVPISNHLYFYWYRQILGQKVEFLVSFYNNEISEKSEIFDDQFSVERPDGSNFTLKIRSTKLEDSAMYFCASSPSGTGNNYGYTFGSGTRLTVV.

The rearrangement joins TRBV21-1 to TRBJ2-7; the table's D call, TRBD1, was not checked against the DNA. TRBV21-1 corresponds to a pseudogene. The CDR3 contains 15 residues. Written as DNA, the CDR3 is TGTGCCAGCAGCATCCACAGGGGACTCCTCGGGGAGCAGTACTTC. Translated, it gives CASSIHRGLLGEQYF.

This sequence joins TRBV27 and TRBJ2-1; D perhaps matches TRBD2 (6 bases). The length of the CDR3 is 15 residues. V shed 3 bases and J shed 0 bases, with 9 bases lying between them. Germline CDR1 and CDR2: MNHEY and SMNVEV (reference sequence). CDR3 nucleotide sequence: TGTGCCAGCAGTTTCGCGGGGAGCTCCTACAATGAGCAGTTCTTC. Translated: CASSFAGSSYNEQFF.

The rearrangement uses TRBV5-1 and TRBJ2-7, with D unresolved. V shed 1 base and J shed 4 bases, with 6 bases lying between them. From germline, CDR1 is SGHRS and CDR2 YFSETQ. The CDR3 is 12 amino acids. CDR3 in DNA: TGCGCCAGCAGCTTGACATTTTACGAGCAGTACTTC. It translates to CASSLTFYEQYF.

J is TRBJ1-1 and V is TRBV29-1; 9 positions agree with TRBD1. The V gene's germline CDR1 is SQVTM and CDR2 ANQGSEA. V shed 7 bases, J shed 0 bases, and the junction held 9 bases outside the gene matches. The CDR3 covers 15 residues. CDR3: CSARTGASVNTEAFF. In DNA form, the CDR3 reads TGCAGCGCCCGGACAGGGGCATCAGTGAACACTGAAGCTTTCTTT.

The V and J genes are TRBV9 and TRBJ1-3; 7 bases map to TRBD1. Losses at the gene ends were 1 base for V and 2 bases for J; bases not matched to a gene: 6. The CDR3 runs to 16 residues. Germline V lookup: CDR1 SGDLS, CDR2 YYNGEE. The CDR3 here is CASSVNTGEAGNTIYF. In nucleotides, the CDR3 is TGTGCCAGCAGCGTAAATACAGGGGAAGCTGGAAACACCATATATTTT.